This T cell receptor beta chain was documented in a study of blood T cell repertoires in COVID-19. Study-level information: T cells, B-cell-depleted T cells, or PBMCs provided the cDNA or gDNA that served as material.

Participant ages covered about 18 to 100 years across some 25 US areas. What the recovered Cohort 3 donors had was two negative PCRs, clearance, or symptom resolution. Authors' data handling: Reference gene primers were amplified, and this amplification served to estimate nucleated cell counts. TCRdb's copy holds only in-frame clones and misses some; the assay was immunoSEQ multiplex PCR. V and J calls and clone size follow that table, whereas D and trimming were derived from the DNA. This sample carries more than 110,000 clones, about 79% of them seen once, and the ten largest clones take about 2.9%. Trimming took 6 bases from V and 0 from J, leaving 12 bases between them. Germline loops: CDR1 SGHRS, CDR2 YFSETQ. The CDR3 spans 15 residues.

V is TRBV5-1 and J is TRBJ2-2, with a weak D call TRBD1 (5 bases). Sample: PBMCs or T cells enriched from blood (not recorded which). This TCR was recovered from a woman aged 45-60 years who had recovered from COVID-19. The CDR3 loop reads CASTMDTPNTGELFF. For the CDR3, the DNA is TGCGCCAGCACCATGGACACTCCGAACACCGGGGAGCTGTTTTTT.